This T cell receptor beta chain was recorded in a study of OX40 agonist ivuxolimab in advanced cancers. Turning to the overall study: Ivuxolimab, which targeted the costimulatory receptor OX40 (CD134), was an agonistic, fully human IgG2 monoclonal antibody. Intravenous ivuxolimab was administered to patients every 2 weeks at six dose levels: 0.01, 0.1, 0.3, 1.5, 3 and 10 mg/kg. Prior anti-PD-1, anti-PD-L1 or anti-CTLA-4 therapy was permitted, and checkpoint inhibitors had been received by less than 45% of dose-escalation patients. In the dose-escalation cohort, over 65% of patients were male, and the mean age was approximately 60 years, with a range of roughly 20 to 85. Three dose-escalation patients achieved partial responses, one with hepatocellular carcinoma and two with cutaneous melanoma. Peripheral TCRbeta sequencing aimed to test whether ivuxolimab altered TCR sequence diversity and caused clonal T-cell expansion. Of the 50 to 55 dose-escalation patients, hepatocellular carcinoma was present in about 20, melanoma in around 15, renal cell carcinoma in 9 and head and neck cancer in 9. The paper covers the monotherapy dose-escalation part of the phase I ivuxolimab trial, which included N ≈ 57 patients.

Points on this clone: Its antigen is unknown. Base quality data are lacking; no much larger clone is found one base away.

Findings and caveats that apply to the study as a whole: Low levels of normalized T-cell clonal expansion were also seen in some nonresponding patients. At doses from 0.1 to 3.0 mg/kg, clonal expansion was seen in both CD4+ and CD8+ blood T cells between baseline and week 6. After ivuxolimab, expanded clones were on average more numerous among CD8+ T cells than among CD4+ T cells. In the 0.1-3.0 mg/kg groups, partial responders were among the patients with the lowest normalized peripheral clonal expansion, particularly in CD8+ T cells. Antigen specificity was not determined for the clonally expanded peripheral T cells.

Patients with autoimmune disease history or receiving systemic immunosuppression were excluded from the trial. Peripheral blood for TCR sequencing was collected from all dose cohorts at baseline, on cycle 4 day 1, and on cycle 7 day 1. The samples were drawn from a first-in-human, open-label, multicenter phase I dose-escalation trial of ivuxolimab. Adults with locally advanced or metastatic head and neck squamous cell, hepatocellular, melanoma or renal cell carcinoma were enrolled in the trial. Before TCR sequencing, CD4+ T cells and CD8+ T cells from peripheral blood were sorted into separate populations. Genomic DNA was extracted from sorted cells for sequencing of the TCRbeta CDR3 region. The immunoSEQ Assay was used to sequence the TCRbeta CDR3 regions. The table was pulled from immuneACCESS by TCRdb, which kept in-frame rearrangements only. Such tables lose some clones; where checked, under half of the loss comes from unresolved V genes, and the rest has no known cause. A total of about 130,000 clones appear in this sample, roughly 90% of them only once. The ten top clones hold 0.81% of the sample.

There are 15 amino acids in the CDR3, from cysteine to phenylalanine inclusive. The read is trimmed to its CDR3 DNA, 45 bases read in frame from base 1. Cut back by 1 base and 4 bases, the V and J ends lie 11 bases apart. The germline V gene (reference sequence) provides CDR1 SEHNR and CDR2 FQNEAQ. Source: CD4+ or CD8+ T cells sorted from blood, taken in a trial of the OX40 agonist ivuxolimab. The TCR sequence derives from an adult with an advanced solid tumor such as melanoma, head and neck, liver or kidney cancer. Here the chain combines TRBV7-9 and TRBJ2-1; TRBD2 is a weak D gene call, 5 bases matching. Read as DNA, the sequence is TGTGCCAGCAGCTTAGTACCGGGATCATACAATGAGCAGTTCTTC. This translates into CASSLVPGSYNEQFF.